This T cell receptor (beta chain) was profiled in a study of pediatric ulcerative colitis. Clones were read by immunoSEQ multiplex PCR, and TCRdb kept only the in-frame ones, dropping some. The sample holds 50,000 to 65,000 clones, 85% to 90% seen once. Study results and caveats: All ulcerative colitis patients, but no controls, carried a couple of rectal clonotypes.

Concerning this clone: Its antigen is as yet unknown.

Sequenced sample: blood. The TCR sequence derives from a boy between 10 and 17 years old with severe ulcerative colitis.

CDR3 in DNA: TGCGCCAGCAGCCTCGGGGCAGGGGAGGGGGAGACCCAGTACTTC. The encoded protein is CASSLGAGEGETQYF. The genes are TRBV4-1 and TRBJ2-5; the D gene is possibly TRBD2 (7 bases). The CDR3 is 15 amino acids. CDR1 and CDR2 (germline): MGHRA, YSYEKL. Trimming stripped 4 bases from V and 5 bases from J, with 17 bases between.